One and the same sample provided the 21 T cell receptor beta chains below, sequenced in a study of TIL therapy for anti-PD-1-resistant metastatic lung cancer. The immunoSEQ assay was v3. Only in-frame clones appear in the TCRdb table, and some are missing; sequencing was by immunoSEQ multiplex PCR. The sample comprises tens of thousands of clones, under 75% of which are singletons, and over 6.5% rests with the top ten. Time point described: pre-treatment sample, taken before nivolumab and TIL therapy. Material: blood, obtained at baseline. The source of these receptors is a person aged 25 to 79 with non-small cell lung cancer.

V and J are TRBV7-2 and TRBJ2-7, with a tentative D call TRBD2 (7 bases). Deletions cut 8 bases from V and 7 bases from J, with 12 bases between. Germline CDR1 is SGHTA and CDR2 is FQGNSA. This CDR3 contains 11 residues. The CDR3 spells CASGGGNEQYF. The CDR3 DNA reads TGTGCCAGCGGGGGGGGCAATGAGCAGTACTTC.

The chain couples TRBV5-5 to TRBJ2-3; the match to TRBD2 covers 11 bases. V dropped 2 bases and J dropped 3; count of bases not matched to a gene: 11. The CDR3 spans 18 residues. Germline V gene data show CDR1 as SGHKS and CDR2 as YYEKEE (reference sequence). CDR3 nucleotide sequence: TGTGCCAGCAGCTTACGTGGGGTAGCGGGAGGGGGGACAGATACGCAGTATTTT. Its translation: CASSLRGVAGGGTDTQYF.

The chain joins TRBV11-3 to TRBJ2-7; D tentatively fits TRBD1 or TRBD2 (5 bases each). V was pared by 5 bases and J by 0 bases, with 17 bases between. The CDR3 runs 16 residues. CDR1 SGHNT and CDR2 YENEEA come from the germline V gene. The CDR3 nucleotides read TGTGCCAGCAGCGGATCGGGACGGTACTTCTCCTACGAGCAGTACTTC. This gives the protein CASSGSGRYFSYEQYF.

This clone was picked up a small number of times. The CDR3 coding sequence is TGTGCCAGCAGCTTAGATCGAAGTAAGGGCGTCTCCTACGAGCAGTACTTC. It translates to CASSLDRSKGVSYEQYF. The chain recombines TRBV11-2 with TRBJ2-7; D is uncertain. Germline V lookup: CDR1 SGHAT, CDR2 FQNNGV. Trimming removed 0 bases at V and 0 bases at J, with 15 bases between. The CDR3 runs 17 residues.

In its sample, this clone was seen a few times. The gene calls are TRBV14 and TRBJ1-5; no clear D gene. CDR3 length: 13 residues. From germline, CDR1 is SGHDN and CDR2 FVKESK. The ends were cut back, 0 bases at V and 5 bases at J, with 5 bases in the middle. CDR3 in amino acids: CASSQDMDQPQHF. CDR3 in DNA: TGTGCCAGCAGCCAAGATATGGATCAGCCCCAGCATTTT.

Here the CDR3 reads CASNSFQSYGYTF. CDR3 in DNA: TGTGCCAGCAATTCCTTTCAGTCCTATGGCTACACCTTC. The chain recombines TRBV28 with TRBJ1-2, with D uncertain. This CDR3 has 13 amino acids. Germline CDR1 and CDR2: MDHEN and SYDVKM. Trimming left V 7 bases short and J 4 bases short, with 13 bases between.

V is TRBV28 and J is TRBJ1-1; perhaps TRBD1 as D (5 bases). There are 18 residues in the CDR3. V gave up 1 base and J gave up 1 base, with 19 bases separating them. The germline V gene encodes CDR1 MDHEN and CDR2 SYDVKM. The CDR3 sequence: CASSLYSPPRGRNTEAFF. DNA for the CDR3: TGTGCCAGCAGTTTATACTCCCCCCCCCGGGGGAGGAACACTGAAGCTTTCTTT. Drawing the rest from reference TRBV28 and TRBJ1-1, the complete variable domain is DVKVTQSSRYLVKRTGEKVFLECVQDMDHENMFWYRQDPGLGLRLIYFSYDVKMKEKGDIPEGYSVSREKKERFSLILESASTNQTSMYLCASSLYSPPRGRNTEAFFGQGTRLTVV.

Turning to this clone: It is unclear where the CDR3 begins or ends on the DNA, so no DNA is shown, and the CDR3 is as TCRdb lists it. The chain links TRBV21-1 to TRBJ1-2. TRBV21-1 is marked as a pseudogene. The CDR3 comprises 15 residues, both ends counted. CDR3 in amino acids: CASSKVATGNYGYTF.

The V and J genes are TRBV6-5 and TRBJ1-6; maybe TRBD1 (5 bases). The CDR3 extends over 16 amino acids. The germline V gene has CDR1 MNHEY and CDR2 SVGAGI. The V and J ends lost 4 bases and 0 bases respectively, with 10 bases between them. In DNA form, the CDR3 reads TGTGCCAGCAGTTCATACAGGAGCTCCTATAATTCACCCCTCCACTTT. Translation: CASSSYRSSYNSPLHF.

The chain has TRBV4-1 and TRBJ2-1, with 7 nucleotides matching TRBD1. V gave up 5 bases and J gave up 8 bases; unmatched junction bases: 12. The CDR3 is made up of 15 amino acids. CDR1 MGHRA and CDR2 YSYEKL come from the germline V gene. CDR3 coding DNA: TGCGCCAGCAGCTATACGGACAGGTCACACGATGAGCAGTTCTTC. Encoded protein: CASSYTDRSHDEQFF.

The rearrangement links TRBV9 to TRBJ1-4; D is unresolved. Germline V gives CDR1 SGDLS, CDR2 YYNGEE. The V end was cut by 3 bases, the J end by 0 bases, with 21 bases between. The CDR3 has 19 amino acids. This chain's CDR3 is CASSGGSAVASATNEKLFF. The CDR3 bases are TGTGCCAGCAGCGGAGGGAGTGCTGTGGCTTCTGCAACTAATGAAAAACTGTTTTTT.

The V gene is TRBV6-5, the J gene TRBJ2-5; 7 bases are a match to TRBD1. Germline V gene data show CDR1 as MNHEY and CDR2 as SVGAGI. V dropped 5 bases and J dropped 3; count of bases not matched to a gene: 6. CDR3 length: 14 amino acids. CDR3 DNA: TGTGCCAGCAGTCCACTCGACAGGGAAGAGACCCAGTACTTC. This sequence encodes CASSPLDREETQYF.

This clone was picked up many times. This chain links TRBV7-9 with TRBJ2-3; TRBD1 aligns across 9 bases. Germline V gene sequence: CDR1 SEHNR, CDR2 FQNEAQ (reference sequence). The CDR3 length is 16 residues. V lost 5 bases and J lost 4; bases outside the gene matches: 10. CDR3 region: CASSPLYGTGSDTQYF. CDR3 nucleotides: TGTGCCAGCAGCCCCCTGTATGGGACAGGGTCAGATACGCAGTATTTT.

This clone was seen a handful of times. The chain recombines TRBV5-4 with TRBJ1-2; perhaps TRBD1 as D (5 bases). Germline V gives CDR1 SGHNT, CDR2 YYREEE (reference sequence). This CDR3 is built from 14 residues. Deletions cut 2 bases from V and 4 bases from J, with 12 bases between. The CDR3, as DNA: TGTGCCAGCAGCTTCGACAGCCAATCCTATGGCTACACCTTC. Protein product: CASSFDSQSYGYTF.

The J gene is TRBJ2-5, the V gene TRBV6-5; the match to TRBD2 covers 13 bases. There are 15 residues in the CDR3. The J segment lost 5 bases and the V segment lost 6 bases, leaving 6 bases of the junction unmatched. CDR1 is MNHEY and CDR2 is SVGAGI in the germline V gene. The DNA for the CDR3 is TGTGCCAGCAGGCGGACTAGCGGGAGAGTGGAGACCCAGTACTTC. Translation gives CASRRTSGRVETQYF.

The rearrangement joins TRBV7-8 to TRBJ2-7, with a tentative D call TRBD1 (7 bases). Germline CDR1 reads SGHVS; CDR2 reads FQNEAQ. The V gene lost 4 bases and the J gene lost 7 bases, with 11 bases spanning the gap. This CDR3 spans 12 amino acids. This CDR3 reads CASSYQGGEQYF. CDR3 coding DNA: TGTGCCAGCAGCTACCAGGGGGGAGAGCAGTACTTC. Full variable domain (missing parts from reference TRBV7-8 and TRBJ2-7): GAGVSQSPRYKVAKRGQDVALRCDPISGHVSLFWYQQALGQGPEFLTYFQNEAQLDKSGLPSDRFFAERPEGSVSTLKIQRTQQEDSAVYLCASSYQGGEQYFGPGTRLTVT.

For the CDR3, the DNA is TGTGCCATCAGTGACGCGGGGGGGCCTTACGAGCAGTACTTC. This sequence encodes CAISDAGGPYEQYF. The chain employs TRBV10-3 and TRBJ2-7, with 9 positions matching TRBD2. Germline-derived CDR1 and CDR2 are ENHRY and SYGVKD. This CDR3 is built from 14 residues. Unmatched junction bases numbered 4, after V lost 3 bases and J lost 4 bases.

The chain uses TRBV15 and TRBJ2-1; 7 bases match TRBD2. The V gene's germline CDR1 is LNHNV and CDR2 YYDKDF (reference sequence). This CDR3 spans 14 amino acids. V shed 5 bases, J shed 9 bases, and the junction held 10 bases outside the gene matches. The CDR3, as DNA: TGTGCCACCAGCGTTCGGGGGACTACTGGTGAGCAGTTCTTC. Translated: CATSVRGTTGEQFF.

This rearrangement joins TRBV5-1 to TRBJ1-2; D is ambiguous. The CDR3 contains 14 residues. CDR1 is SGHRS and CDR2 is YFSETQ in the germline V gene. V lost 2 bases and J 8 bases, leaving 16 bases between the germline ends. CDR3 bases: TGCGCCAGCAGCTTACAACCGAGCCTTTGGGGCTACACCTTC. It is translated as CASSLQPSLWGYTF.

The rearrangement links TRBV7-6 to TRBJ2-7; a possible D gene is TRBD2 (6 bases). The CDR3 is made up of 16 amino acids. Germline-derived CDR1 and CDR2 are SGHVS and FNYEAQ. V lost 3 bases, J lost 2 bases, and 17 bases lay in between. CDR3 bases: TGTGCCAGCAGCTTGGGCGCGCGGGGTGAACCCTACGAGCAGTACTTC. This encodes CASSLGARGEPYEQYF.

The chain employs TRBV6-4 and TRBJ1-1, with D maybe TRBD1 (5 bases). Trimming pared 8 bases from V and 6 bases from J, leaving 28 bases between. CDR1 and CDR2 (germline): MRHNA, SNTAGT. There are 17 residues in the CDR3. CDR3: CASLQRGEVYSCAEAFF. The CDR3 region has the DNA TGTGCCAGCTTACAGAGGGGCGAGGTGTACTCGTGCGCTGAAGCTTTCTTT.